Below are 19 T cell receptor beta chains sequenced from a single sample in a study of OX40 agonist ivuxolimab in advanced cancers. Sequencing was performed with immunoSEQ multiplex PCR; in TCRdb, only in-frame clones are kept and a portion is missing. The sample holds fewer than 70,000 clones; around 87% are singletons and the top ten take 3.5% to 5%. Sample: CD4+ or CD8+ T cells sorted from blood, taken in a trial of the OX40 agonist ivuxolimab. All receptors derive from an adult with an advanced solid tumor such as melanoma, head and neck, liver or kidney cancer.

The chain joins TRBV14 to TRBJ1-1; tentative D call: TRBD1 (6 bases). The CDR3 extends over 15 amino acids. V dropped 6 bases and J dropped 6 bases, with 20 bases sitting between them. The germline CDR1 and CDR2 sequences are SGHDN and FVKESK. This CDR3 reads CASSYRAPVVSEAFF. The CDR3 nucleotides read TGTGCCAGCAGTTACAGGGCCCCGGTGGTTTCTGAAGCTTTCTTT.

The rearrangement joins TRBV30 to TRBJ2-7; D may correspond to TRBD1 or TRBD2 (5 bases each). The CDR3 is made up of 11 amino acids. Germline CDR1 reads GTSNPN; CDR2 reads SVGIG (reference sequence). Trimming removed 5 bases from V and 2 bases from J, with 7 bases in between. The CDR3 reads CAWGTTYEQYF. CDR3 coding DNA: TGTGCCTGGGGGACCACCTACGAGCAGTACTTC.

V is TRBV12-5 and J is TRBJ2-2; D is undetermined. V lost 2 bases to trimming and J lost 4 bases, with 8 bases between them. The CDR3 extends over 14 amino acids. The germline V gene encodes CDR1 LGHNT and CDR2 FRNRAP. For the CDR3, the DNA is TGTGCTAGTGGTTTGCAAGCCTCCACCGGGGAGCTGTTTTTT. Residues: CASGLQASTGELFF.

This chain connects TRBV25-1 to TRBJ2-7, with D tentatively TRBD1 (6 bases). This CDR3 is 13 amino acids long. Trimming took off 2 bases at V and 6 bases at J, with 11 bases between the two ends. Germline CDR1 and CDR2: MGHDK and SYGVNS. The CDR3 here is CASSEPGDREQYF. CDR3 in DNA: TGTGCCAGCAGTGAACCAGGGGACCGCGAGCAGTACTTC.

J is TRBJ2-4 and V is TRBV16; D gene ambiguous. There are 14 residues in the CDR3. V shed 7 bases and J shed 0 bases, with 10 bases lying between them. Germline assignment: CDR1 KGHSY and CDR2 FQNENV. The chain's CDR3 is CASIQMLAKNIQYF. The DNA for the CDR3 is TGTGCCAGCATACAGATGTTAGCCAAAAACATTCAGTACTTC. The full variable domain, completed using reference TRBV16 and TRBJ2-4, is GEEVAQTPKHLVRGEGQKAKLYCAPIKGHSYVFWYQQVLKNEFKFLISFQNENVFDETGMPKERFSAKCLPNSPCSLEIQATKLEDSAVYFCASIQMLAKNIQYFGAGTRLSVL.

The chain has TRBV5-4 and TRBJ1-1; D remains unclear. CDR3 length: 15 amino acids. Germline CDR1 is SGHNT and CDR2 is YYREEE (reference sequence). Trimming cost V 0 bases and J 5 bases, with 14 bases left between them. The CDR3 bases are TGTGCCAGCAGCTTGGACCTTTATAGGCAGACTGAAGCTTTCTTT. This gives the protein CASSLDLYRQTEAFF.

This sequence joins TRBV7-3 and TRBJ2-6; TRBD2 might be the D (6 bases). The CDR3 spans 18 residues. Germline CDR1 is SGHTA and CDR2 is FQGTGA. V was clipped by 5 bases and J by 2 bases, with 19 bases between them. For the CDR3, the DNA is TGTGCCAGCAGCCCCCTCAGGAGCGGGCCAACTGGGGCCAACGTCCTGACTTTC. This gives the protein CASSPLRSGPTGANVLTF.

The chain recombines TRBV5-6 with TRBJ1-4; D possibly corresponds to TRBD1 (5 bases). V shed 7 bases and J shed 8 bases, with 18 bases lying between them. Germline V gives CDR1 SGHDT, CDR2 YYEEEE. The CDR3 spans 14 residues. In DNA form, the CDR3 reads TGTGCCAGCGGGTCGGGACTCAAGGGCGAAAAACTGTTTTTT. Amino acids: CASGSGLKGEKLFF.

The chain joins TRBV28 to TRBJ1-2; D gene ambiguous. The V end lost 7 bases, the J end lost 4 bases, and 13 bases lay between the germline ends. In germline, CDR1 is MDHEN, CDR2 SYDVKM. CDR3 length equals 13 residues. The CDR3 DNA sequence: TGTGCCAGCACCCCCTCTGACCTCTATGGCTACACCTTC. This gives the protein CASTPSDLYGYTF.

The CDR3 coding sequence is TGTGCCAGTAGTATATCAGGGGGTGGTTACAATGAGCAGTTCTTC. Its protein is CASSISGGGYNEQFF. The rearrangement uses TRBV19 and TRBJ2-1, with 7 bases matching TRBD1. The CDR3 length is 15 residues. Trimming at V came to 2 bases and at J to 4 bases, leaving 5 bases not matched to a gene. The germline V gene encodes CDR1 LNHDA and CDR2 SQIVND (reference sequence).

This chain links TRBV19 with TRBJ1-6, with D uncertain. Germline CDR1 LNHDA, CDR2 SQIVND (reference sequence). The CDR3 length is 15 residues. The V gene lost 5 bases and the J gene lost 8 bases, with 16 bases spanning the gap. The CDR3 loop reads CASSAGRGLYSPLHF. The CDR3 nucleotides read TGTGCCAGTAGTGCCGGACGAGGGCTGTATTCACCCCTCCACTTT.

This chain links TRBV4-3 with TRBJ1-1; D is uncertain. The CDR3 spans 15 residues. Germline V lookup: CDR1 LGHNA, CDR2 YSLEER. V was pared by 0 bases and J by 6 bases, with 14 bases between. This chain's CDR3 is CASSQEGLDAPEAFF. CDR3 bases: TGCGCCAGCAGCCAAGAGGGCCTGGACGCGCCTGAAGCTTTCTTT.

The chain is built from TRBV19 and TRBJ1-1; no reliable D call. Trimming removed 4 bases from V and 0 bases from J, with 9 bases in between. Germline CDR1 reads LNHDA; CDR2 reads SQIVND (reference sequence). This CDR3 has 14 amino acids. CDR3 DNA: TGTGCCAGTAGTAAGTTTAGCATGAACACTGAAGCTTTCTTT. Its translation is CASSKFSMNTEAFF. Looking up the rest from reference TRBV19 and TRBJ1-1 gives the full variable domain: DGGITQSPKYLFRKEGQNVTLSCEQNLNHDAMYWYRQDPGQGLRLIYYSQIVNDFQKGDIAEGYSVSREKKESFPLTVTSAQKNPTAFYLCASSKFSMNTEAFFGQGTRLTVV.

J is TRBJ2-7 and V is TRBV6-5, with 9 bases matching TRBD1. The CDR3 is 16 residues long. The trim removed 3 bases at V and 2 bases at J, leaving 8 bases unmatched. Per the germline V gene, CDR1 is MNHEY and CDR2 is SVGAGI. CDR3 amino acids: CASSYGGQGGAYEQYF. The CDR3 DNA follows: TGTGCCAGCAGTTATGGGGGACAGGGAGGGGCCTACGAGCAGTACTTC.

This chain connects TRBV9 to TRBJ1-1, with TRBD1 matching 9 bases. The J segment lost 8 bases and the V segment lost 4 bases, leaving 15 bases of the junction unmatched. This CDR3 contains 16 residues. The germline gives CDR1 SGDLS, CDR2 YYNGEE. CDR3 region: CASSPTGTGTGHEAFF. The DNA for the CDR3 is TGTGCCAGCAGCCCTACTGGGACAGGGACGGGACACGAAGCTTTCTTT.

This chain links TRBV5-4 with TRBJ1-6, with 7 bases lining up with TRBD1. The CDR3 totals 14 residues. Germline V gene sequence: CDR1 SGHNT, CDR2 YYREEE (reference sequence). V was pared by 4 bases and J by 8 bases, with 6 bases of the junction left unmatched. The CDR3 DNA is TGTGCCAGCAGCCCCACAGGGGTACATTCACCCCTCCACTTT. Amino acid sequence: CASSPTGVHSPLHF.

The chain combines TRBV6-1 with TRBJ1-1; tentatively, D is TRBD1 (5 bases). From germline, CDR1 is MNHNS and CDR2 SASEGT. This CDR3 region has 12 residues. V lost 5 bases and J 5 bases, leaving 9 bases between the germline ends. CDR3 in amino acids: CASSRYRTEAFF. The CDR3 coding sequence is TGTGCCAGCAGTCGCTACAGGACTGAAGCTTTCTTT.

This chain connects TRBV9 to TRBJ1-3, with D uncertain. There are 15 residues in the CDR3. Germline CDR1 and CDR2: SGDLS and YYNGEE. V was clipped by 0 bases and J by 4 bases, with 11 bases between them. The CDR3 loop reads CASSVAGSQGNTIYF. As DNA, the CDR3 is TGTGCCAGCAGCGTAGCCGGCAGCCAAGGAAACACCATATATTTT.

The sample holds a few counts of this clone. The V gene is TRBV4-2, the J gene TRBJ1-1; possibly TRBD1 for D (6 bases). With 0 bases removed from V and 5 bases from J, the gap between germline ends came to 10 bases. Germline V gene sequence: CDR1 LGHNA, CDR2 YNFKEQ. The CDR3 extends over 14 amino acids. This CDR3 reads CASSQEAGETEAFF. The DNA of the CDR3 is TGTGCCAGCAGCCAAGAGGCAGGGGAGACTGAAGCTTTCTTT.